A single sample is the source of the 18 T cell receptor beta chains below, sequenced in a study of shared clonotypes between healthy human individuals. Data came from immunoSEQ multiplex PCR; TCRdb stores just in-frame clones and leaves some out. The table lists some 2.1 million clones, about 93% of them singletons. CD45RO-negative cells were positively selected for CCR7, leaving out terminally differentiated effector memory CD45RA+ cells. Source material: naive CD8+ T cells from PBMCs. All receptors derive from a man aged 18 to 29 in good health. Some clones in this sample may be carry-over from other donors' samples.

V and J are TRBV7-9 and TRBJ2-6; no clear D gene. V was cut by 4 bases and J by 0 bases, with 16 bases left in between. The germline CDR1 and CDR2 sequences are SEHNR and FQNEAQ (reference sequence). There are 18 residues in the CDR3. The CDR3 DNA follows: TGTGCCAGCAGCTCCACCAGTGGGTCGGACTCTGGGGCCAACGTCCTGACTTTC. It codes for CASSSTSGSDSGANVLTF.

The V call is TRBV9, the J call TRBJ1-5; 11 bases fit TRBD1. V lost 3 bases, J lost 4 bases, and 3 bases stayed unmatched. CDR1 is SGDLS, CDR2 YYNGEE, per germline. The CDR3 has 15 amino acids. CDR3 nucleotide sequence: TGTGCCAGCAGCGGGGGACAGGGGGTGAATCAGCCCCAGCATTTT. Amino acid sequence: CASSGGQGVNQPQHF.

V and J are TRBV2 and TRBJ2-1, with a possible D match to TRBD1 (6 bases). Germline V gene data show CDR1 as SNHLY and CDR2 as FYNNEI. Trimming pared 9 bases from V and 9 bases from J, leaving 24 bases between. CDR3 size: 15 residues. CDR3 protein: CARRTTATGRGEQFF. For the CDR3, the DNA is TGTGCCAGAAGAACAACAGCGACAGGCCGGGGTGAGCAGTTCTTC. Full variable domain (remainder filled in from reference TRBV2 and TRBJ2-1): EPEVTQTPSHQVTQMGQEVILRCVPISNHLYFYWYRQILGQKVEFLVSFYNNEISEKSEIFDDQFSVERPDGSNFTLKIRSTKLEDSAMYFCARRTTATGRGEQFFGPGTRLTVL.

This rearrangement joins TRBV10-2 to TRBJ2-3, with TRBD2 matching 12 bases. Germline lookup yields CDR1 WSHSY and CDR2 SAAADI. J gave up 2 bases and V 2 bases, and 5 bases lay outside the gene matches. This CDR3 is built from 17 residues. This CDR3 is CASSEPGLAGNTDTQYF. CDR3 nucleotides: TGCGCCAGCAGTGAGCCGGGACTAGCGGGCAACACAGATACGCAGTATTTT.

This clone was observed a single time. The identical CDR3 is also encoded by other nucleotide sequences in the sample. J is TRBJ2-1 and V is TRBV27; no clear D gene. In germline, CDR1 is MNHEY, CDR2 SMNVEV (reference sequence). This CDR3 is 12 amino acids long. V lost 5 bases and J lost 6, with 8 bases in between. The CDR3 loop is CASSIRGNEQFF. DNA of the CDR3: TGTGCCAGCAGTATAAGAGGCAATGAGCAGTTCTTC.

With regard to this clone: In the same sample, other DNA sequences code for this CDR3. The rearrangement uses TRBV28 and TRBJ2-1; 7 bases fit TRBD2. Germline V CDR1 and CDR2: MDHEN, SYDVKM. J was trimmed by 4 bases and V by 6 bases; bases with no gene match: 6. This CDR3 comprises 14 residues. The CDR3 is CASSPGGSYNEQFF. The CDR3 nucleotides are TGTGCCAGCAGCCCCGGCGGGAGTTACAATGAGCAGTTCTTC.

The genes are TRBV27 and TRBJ2-7, with 7 nucleotides matching TRBD2. CDR3 length: 13 residues. Germline CDR1 is MNHEY and CDR2 is SMNVEV (reference sequence). Trimming at V came to 9 bases and at J to 7 bases, leaving 12 bases not matched to a gene. For the CDR3, the DNA is TGTGCCAGTAGCGGGTTACGGCCGGGAGAGCAGTACTTC. Amino acids: CASSGLRPGEQYF.

The CDR3 region has the DNA TGTGCCAGCAGCCTGGGCAGTTTAGAGCAGTTCTTC. It translates to CASSLGSLEQFF. V usage is TRBV28 and J usage is TRBJ2-1; D unresolved. The V and J ends lost 6 bases and 10 bases respectively, with 13 bases between them. The CDR3 consists of 12 residues. The germline CDR1 and CDR2 sequences are MDHEN and SYDVKM. Using reference TRBV28 and TRBJ2-1 for the parts outside the CDR3, the full variable domain is DVKVTQSSRYLVKRTGEKVFLECVQDMDHENMFWYRQDPGLGLRLIYFSYDVKMKEKGDIPEGYSVSREKKERFSLILESASTNQTSMYLCASSLGSLEQFFGPGTRLTVL.

This clone showed up just once. The chain joins TRBV6-5 to TRBJ2-1, with 11 bases lining up with TRBD2. The CDR3 extends over 15 amino acids. Germline V CDR1 and CDR2: MNHEY, SVGAGI. Losses at the gene ends were 7 bases for V and 8 bases for J; bases not matched to a gene: 10. CDR3: CASTSTSGRRDEQFF. In DNA, the CDR3 is TGTGCCAGCACCTCTACTAGCGGGAGAAGGGATGAGCAGTTCTTC.

The chain uses TRBV30 and TRBJ2-7; D is possibly TRBD2 (5 bases). Germline lookup yields CDR1 GTSNPN and CDR2 SVGIG (reference sequence). The CDR3 sequence is 13 residues long. The V gene lost 0 bases and the J gene lost 4 bases, with 10 bases spanning the gap. CDR3 bases: TGTGCCTGGAGTGTAGACTACCCTTACGAGCAGTACTTC. It is translated as CAWSVDYPYEQYF.

The rearrangement uses TRBV7-9 and TRBJ2-3, with 11 bases lining up with TRBD2. V shed 5 bases and J 7 bases; nucleotides not matched to a gene: 11. Germline CDR1 SEHNR, CDR2 FQNEAQ (reference sequence). CDR3 size: 16 residues. CDR3 DNA sequence: TGTGCCAGCAGCAAACCGGGACTAGCGGCCCGGAATACGCAGTATTTT. Amino acids: CASSKPGLAARNTQYF.

The gene calls are TRBV7-9 and TRBJ2-3; the D is unclear. The CDR3 is 16 amino acids. The V and J ends lost 1 base and 2 bases respectively, with 13 bases between them. Germline lookup yields CDR1 SEHNR and CDR2 FQNEAQ (reference sequence). CDR3 residues: CASSLVSGGLTDTQYF. CDR3 DNA sequence: TGTGCCAGCAGCTTAGTCTCTGGCGGCCTCACAGATACGCAGTATTTT.

Only one count was recorded for this clone. Other DNA sequences of this sample code for an identical CDR3. The chain uses TRBV2 and TRBJ2-7; D not certain. V was shortened by 1 base and J by 1 base, with 11 bases between the two germline ends. Germline V gives CDR1 SNHLY, CDR2 FYNNEI. This CDR3 comprises 15 residues. CDR3 nucleotides: TGTGCCAGCAGTGAAGGGGCAGTTTCTTCCTACGAGCAGTACTTC. It translates to CASSEGAVSSYEQYF. The full variable domain, in which reference TRBV2 and TRBJ2-7 provide the parts outside the CDR3, is EPEVTQTPSHQVTQMGQEVILRCVPISNHLYFYWYRQILGQKVEFLVSFYNNEISEKSEIFDDQFSVERPDGSNFTLKIRSTKLEDSAMYFCASSEGAVSSYEQYFGPGTRLTVT.

The chain employs TRBV4-2 and TRBJ2-1; D unresolved. The V gene's germline CDR1 is LGHNA and CDR2 YNFKEQ. This CDR3 has 18 amino acids. Trimming cost V 4 bases and J 3 bases, with 22 bases left between them. CDR3 nucleotides: TGTGCCAGCAGCCTCCAAGACATGACAAGGCTCGACTACAATGAGCAGTTCTTC. This translates into CASSLQDMTRLDYNEQFF.

The rearrangement links TRBV19 to TRBJ2-4; 9 bases map to TRBD1. CDR3 size: 12 residues. The J segment lost 7 bases and the V segment lost 9 bases, leaving 4 bases of the junction unmatched. Germline V CDR1 and CDR2: LNHDA, SQIVND (reference sequence). The CDR3 loop is CASGDRGNIQYF. In DNA, the CDR3 is TGTGCCAGCGGTGACAGGGGGAACATTCAGTACTTC.

The V and J genes are TRBV7-9 and TRBJ1-2, with 8 bases aligning to TRBD1. The CDR3 length is 13 residues. Germline CDR1 reads SEHNR; CDR2 reads FQNEAQ (reference sequence). V was pared by 6 bases and J by 7 bases, with 7 bases of the junction left unmatched. Written as DNA, the CDR3 is TGTGCCAGCAGTGCAGGGGGCGCGGGTGGCTACACCTTC. This encodes CASSAGGAGGYTF.

V and J are TRBV27 and TRBJ1-2; perhaps TRBD1 as D (6 bases). Looked up from germline, CDR1 is MNHEY and CDR2 is SMNVEV (reference sequence). The CDR3 is 18 amino acids. V was shortened by 4 bases and J by 2 bases, with 23 bases between the two germline ends. In nucleotides, the CDR3 is TGTGCCAGCAGTTCTTATGACGGGGGGCAAGAATTAAACTATGGCTACACCTTC. Translated, it gives CASSSYDGGQELNYGYTF.

The J gene is TRBJ2-7, the V gene TRBV13; D is unresolved. This CDR3 contains 14 residues. Between the trimmed V and J ends, which lost 3 bases and 2 bases, there was a span of 11 bases. CDR1 is PRHDT and CDR2 is FYEKMQ in the germline V gene (reference sequence). CDR3 loop: CASSFKGGTYEQYF. CDR3 nucleotides: TGTGCCAGCAGCTTTAAGGGCGGAACCTACGAGCAGTACTTC.